Each of the 28 T cell receptor beta chains below was sequenced from the same sample in a study of blood T cell repertoires in COVID-19. Profiled with immunoSEQ multiplex PCR; TCRdb holds only in-frame clones, not every one. Of 380,000 or so clones in the sample, approximately 87% were seen once. Material for sequencing was PBMCs or T cells enriched from blood (not recorded which). These receptors were taken from a woman in her 30s with acute COVID-19.

The chain combines TRBV29-1 with TRBJ2-7, with D possibly TRBD1 on 5 matching bases. The V end was cut by 1 base, the J end by 2 bases, with 12 bases between. The CDR3 is made up of 14 amino acids. Germline assignment: CDR1 SQVTM and CDR2 ANQGSEA. The CDR3 DNA sequence: TGCAGCGTTGAAGGACTTGACAGACCCTACGAGCAGTACTTC. It is translated as CSVEGLDRPYEQYF.

This chain links TRBV27 with TRBJ1-5; the D is unclear. The CDR3 extends over 14 amino acids. Germline V gene sequence: CDR1 MNHEY, CDR2 SMNVEV (reference sequence). The germline V and J ends were trimmed by 5 bases and 3 bases, with 11 bases remaining between them. The CDR3 sequence: CASSRHSYNQPQHF. The DNA of the CDR3 is TGTGCCAGCAGTCGCCACTCGTACAATCAGCCCCAGCATTTT.

In DNA, the CDR3 is TGCGCCAGCAGTGAGTCGAGGACTATTCACACAGATACGCAGTATTTT. Amino acid sequence: CASSESRTIHTDTQYF. The chain links TRBV10-1 to TRBJ2-3; D possibly corresponds to TRBD2 (6 bases). Per germline, CDR1 WNHNN and CDR2 SYGVQD (reference sequence). The CDR3 is 16 residues long. The V end lost 0 bases, the J end lost 2 bases, and 12 bases lay between the germline ends.

The rearrangement links TRBV29-1 to TRBJ2-7; 7 nucleotides agree with TRBD1. This CDR3 has 13 amino acids. From germline, CDR1 is SQVTM and CDR2 ANQGSEA. V dropped 6 bases and J dropped 4; count of bases not matched to a gene: 9. DNA of the CDR3: TGCAGCGTAAAATCCGGGACAGCTTACGAGCAGTACTTC. As protein: CSVKSGTAYEQYF.

CDR3 nucleotides: TGTGCCAGCAGTGGCCAGGACAGGGGGCTCGCTGGAAACACCATATATTTT. It translates to CASSGQDRGLAGNTIYF. The chain has TRBV6-2 or TRBV6-3 and TRBJ1-3; 11 nucleotides match TRBD1. CDR1 and CDR2 from the germline V gene are MNHEY and SVGEGT. This CDR3 is 17 amino acids long. V lost 5 bases, J lost 2 bases, and 8 bases stayed unmatched.

CDR3 sequence (DNA): TGTGCCAGCAGCCAAGTGAACAGGAACACTGAAGCTTTCTTT. Protein sequence: CASSQVNRNTEAFF. The V call is TRBV3-1 (or the pseudogene TRBV3-2), the J call TRBJ1-1; D is unresolved. This CDR3 is built from 14 residues. V gave up 1 base and J gave up 1 base, with 7 bases separating them. Germline CDR1 LGHDT, CDR2 YNNKEL (reference sequence).

The chain has TRBV2 and TRBJ2-1; D call uncertain. Trimming left V 0 bases short and J 0 bases short, with 9 bases between. CDR1 SNHLY and CDR2 FYNNEI come from the germline V gene. The CDR3 is 16 amino acids. CDR3 bases: TGTGCCAGCAGTGAAGCGGTAACGAGCTCCTACAATGAGCAGTTCTTC. Its protein is CASSEAVTSSYNEQFF.

This sequence joins TRBV6-1 and TRBJ2-1, with 10 bases matching TRBD1. V lost 2 bases to trimming and J lost 8 bases; unmatched junction nucleotides: 9. In germline, CDR1 is MNHNS, CDR2 SASEGT. The CDR3 extends over 16 amino acids. The CDR3 bases are TGTGCCAGCAGTGAATGGGATTTGACAGGGGGCGATGAGCAGTTCTTC. Translated, it gives CASSEWDLTGGDEQFF.

V gene TRBV3-1 (or the pseudogene TRBV3-2) combines with J gene TRBJ2-7; TRBD2 matches at 8 bases. V dropped 2 bases and J dropped 0; count of bases not matched to a gene: 6. This CDR3 is 16 amino acids long. Germline CDR1 and CDR2: LGHDT and YNNKEL (reference sequence). The CDR3 reads CASSQTGTRSSYEQYF. The CDR3 DNA is TGTGCCAGCAGCCAAACCGGGACTAGAAGCTCCTACGAGCAGTACTTC.

J is TRBJ1-1 and V is TRBV18; a weak D match, TRBD1 (5 bases). Germline loops: CDR1 KGHSH, CDR2 LQKENI. The CDR3 is 13 amino acids. Trimming pared 4 bases from V and 2 bases from J, leaving 8 bases between. For the CDR3, the DNA is TGTGCCAGCTCACAGGGGATCAACACTGAAGCTTTCTTT. This codes for CASSQGINTEAFF. The full variable domain, in which reference TRBV18 and TRBJ1-1 provide the parts outside the CDR3, is NAGVMQNPRHLVRRRGQEARLRCSPMKGHSHVYWYRQLPEEGLKFMVYLQKENIIDESGMPKERFSAEFPKEGPSILRIQQVVRGDSAAYFCASSQGINTEAFFGQGTRLTVV.

The genes are TRBV19 and TRBJ2-2; TRBD2 matches 12 bases. V trimming: 3 bases; J trimming: 1 base; junction bases outside the gene matches: 6. There are 18 residues in the CDR3. The V gene's germline CDR1 is LNHDA and CDR2 SQIVND (reference sequence). In DNA form, the CDR3 reads TGTGCCAGTAGTATTCGGCTAGCGGGGGGGTTGAACACCGGGGAGCTGTTTTTT. It codes for CASSIRLAGGLNTGELFF.

The CDR3 DNA is TGTGCCAGCAGTCGGAGCTTGAACACTGAAGCTTTCTTT. This sequence encodes CASSRSLNTEAFF. V is TRBV12-3 or TRBV12-4 and J is TRBJ1-1; D uncertain. V was pared by 5 bases and J by 0 bases, with 7 bases between. The CDR3 extends over 13 amino acids.

The gene calls are TRBV14 and TRBJ2-1; 7 bases align to TRBD1. The germline CDR1 and CDR2 sequences are SGHDN and FVKESK. This CDR3 is 13 amino acids long. J gave up 3 bases and V 10 bases, and 6 bases lay outside the gene matches. The chain's CDR3 is CATSGQVYNEQFF. CDR3 DNA: TGTGCCACCTCCGGACAGGTCTACAATGAGCAGTTCTTC.

The CDR3 region has the DNA TGTGCCAGCAGCGCTGGACTGCCTAATCAGCCCCAGCATTTT. Protein sequence: CASSAGLPNQPQHF. The chain employs TRBV5-8 and TRBJ1-5; D is uncertain. CDR1 is SGHTS and CDR2 is YDEGEE in the germline V gene. The ends were cut back, 4 bases at V and 4 bases at J, with 12 bases in the middle. The CDR3 is made up of 14 amino acids.

The chain has TRBV27 and TRBJ1-2, with a possible D match to TRBD1 (5 bases). Between the trimmed V and J ends, which lost 8 bases and 4 bases, there was a span of 14 bases. Germline V gives CDR1 MNHEY, CDR2 SMNVEV (reference sequence). The CDR3 has 13 residues. CDR3 DNA: TGTGCCAGCTCAGGGCAGGGCCTCTATGGCTACACCTTC. Encoded protein: CASSGQGLYGYTF.

This chain joins TRBV19 and TRBJ1-6; TRBD1 aligns across 8 bases. CDR1 and CDR2 from the germline V gene are LNHDA and SQIVND (reference sequence). Germline trimming cut 3 bases from V and 6 bases from J; bases unmatched to any gene: 1. There are 14 residues in the CDR3. CDR3 in DNA: TGTGCCAGTAGTATGGGACAGGTTAATTCACCCCTCCACTTT. It yields the protein CASSMGQVNSPLHF.

This sequence joins TRBV6-4 and TRBJ1-2, with D perhaps matching TRBD1 (6 bases). The CDR3 has 14 amino acids. V gave up 7 bases and J gave up 7 bases, with 19 bases separating them. Germline loops: CDR1 MRHNA, CDR2 SNTAGT. In nucleotides, the CDR3 is TGTGCCAGCAAGAACTCTCCAGGGGCGGGTGGCTACACCTTC. Protein sequence: CASKNSPGAGGYTF.

The chain recombines TRBV4-3 with TRBJ2-5, with TRBD2 identical over 7 bases. Per germline, CDR1 LGHNA and CDR2 YSLEER. Trimming took 4 bases from V and 0 from J; bases not matched to a gene: 11. The length of the CDR3 is 17 residues. In DNA, the CDR3 is TGCGCCAGCAGCCCGAGGGGAAGCGGGGAAAACCAAGAGACCCAGTACTTC. The encoded protein is CASSPRGSGENQETQYF.

The rearrangement links TRBV2 to TRBJ2-5; 9 positions match TRBD1. Trimming at V came to 6 bases and at J to 4 bases, leaving 0 bases not matched to a gene. This CDR3 contains 12 residues. The V gene's germline CDR1 is SNHLY and CDR2 FYNNEI. CDR3 sequence (DNA): TGTGCCAGCAGGACAGGGGGAGAGACCCAGTACTTC. Protein: CASRTGGETQYF. The full variable domain, with the rest looked up from reference TRBV2 and TRBJ2-5, is EPEVTQTPSHQVTQMGQEVILRCVPISNHLYFYWYRQILGQKVEFLVSFYNNEISEKSEIFDDQFSVERPDGSNFTLKIRSTKLEDSAMYFCASRTGGETQYFGPGTRLLVL.

This chain connects TRBV9 to TRBJ2-3; maybe TRBD2 (6 bases). The length of the CDR3 is 15 residues. Deletions cut 0 bases from V and 3 bases from J, with 11 bases between. Germline loops: CDR1 SGDLS, CDR2 YYNGEE. This CDR3 reads CASSVEAGGTDTQYF. The CDR3 DNA reads as TGTGCCAGCAGCGTAGAGGCAGGAGGGACAGATACGCAGTATTTT. The complete variable domain, with remaining parts taken from reference TRBV9 and TRBJ2-3, reads DSGVTQTPKHLITATGQRVTLRCSPRSGDLSVYWYQQSLDQGLQFLIQYYNGEERAKGNILERFSAQQFPDLHSELNLSSLELGDSALYFCASSVEAGGTDTQYFGPGTRLTVL.

This clone was counted a single time. The J gene is TRBJ1-6, the V gene TRBV5-5, with a tentative D call TRBD1 (5 bases). Germline V gene lookup returns CDR1 SGHKS and CDR2 YYEKEE (reference sequence). The germline V and J ends were trimmed by 4 bases and 0 bases, with 14 bases remaining between them. The length of the CDR3 is 17 residues. The CDR3 DNA is TGTGCCAGCAGCCCGGTAGGGGTGGGCTCCTATAATTCACCCCTCCACTTT. Its protein product is CASSPVGVGSYNSPLHF.

This clone was seen just once. This chain connects TRBV7-9 to TRBJ2-7; TRBD1 matches at 8 bases. V was clipped by 5 bases and J by 0 bases; unmatched bases: 3. The germline V gene encodes CDR1 SEHNR and CDR2 FQNEAQ (reference sequence). The CDR3 length is 14 residues. CDR3 amino acids: CASSRQGSSYEQYF. The CDR3 DNA reads as TGTGCCAGCAGCCGACAGGGGAGCTCCTACGAGCAGTACTTC. The full variable domain, with the rest looked up from reference TRBV7-9 and TRBJ2-7, is DTGVSQNPRHKITKRGQNVTFRCDPISEHNRLYWYRQTLGQGPEFLTYFQNEAQLEKSRLLSDRFSAERPKGSFSTLEIQRTEQGDSAMYLCASSRQGSSYEQYFGPGTRLTVT.

The J gene is TRBJ1-2, the V gene TRBV19; D remains unclear. The V gene lost 2 bases and the J gene lost 4 bases, with 11 bases spanning the gap. The CDR3 has 14 amino acids. From germline, CDR1 is LNHDA and CDR2 SQIVND (reference sequence). CDR3 in amino acids: CASSILGSPYGYTF. The CDR3, as DNA: TGTGCCAGTAGTATACTAGGGAGCCCCTATGGCTACACCTTC.

Notes on this clone: This CDR3 is also generated by other DNA sequences in the sample. The chain joins TRBV7-2 to TRBJ2-3; tentative D call: TRBD2 (6 bases). Per germline, CDR1 SGHTA and CDR2 FQGNSA. The length of the CDR3 is 13 residues. The V end lost 5 bases, the J end lost 5 bases, and 11 bases lay between the germline ends. The CDR3 spells CASSLGGRDTQYF. In nucleotides, the CDR3 is TGTGCCAGCAGCCTAGGAGGGAGAGATACGCAGTATTTT. Together with reference TRBV7-2 and TRBJ2-3, the CDR3 gives the full variable domain: GAGVSQSPSNKVTEKGKDVELRCDPISGHTALYWYRQSLGQGLEFLIYFQGNSAPDKSGLPSDRFSAERTGGSVSTLTIQRTQQEDSAVYLCASSLGGRDTQYFGPGTRLTVL.

This clone was seen a single time. The chain's CDR3 is CATSAKSPPSGRYQETQYF. CDR3 bases: TGTGCCACCAGTGCCAAATCCCCTCCTAGCGGGCGGTACCAAGAGACCCAGTACTTC. The rearrangement joins TRBV24-1 to TRBJ2-5; TRBD2 agrees at 8 bases. The CDR3 is 19 amino acids. V was clipped by 5 bases and J by 0 bases; unmatched bases: 16. Germline values: CDR1 KGHDR, CDR2 SFDVKD.

The V and J genes are TRBV5-1 and TRBJ2-3; 13 positions agree with TRBD2. This CDR3 has 17 amino acids. CDR1 SGHRS and CDR2 YFSETQ come from the germline V gene. The J segment lost 0 bases and the V segment lost 0 bases, leaving 1 base of the junction unmatched. The CDR3 is CASSLGLAGGSTDTQYF. DNA of the CDR3: TGCGCCAGCAGCTTGGGACTAGCGGGGGGAAGCACAGATACGCAGTATTTT.

CDR3 loop: CASSQTGNSYEQYF. In DNA form, the CDR3 reads TGTGCCAGCAGCCAGACAGGGAACTCCTACGAGCAGTACTTC. The gene calls are TRBV14 and TRBJ2-7; 7 bases are shared with TRBD1. The V gene's germline CDR1 is SGHDN and CDR2 FVKESK. After removal of 3 bases from V and 0 bases from J, the junction contained 2 bases not matched to a gene. The CDR3 extends over 14 amino acids.

The chain carries TRBV7-6 and TRBJ2-3; 10 nucleotides align to TRBD2. The germline CDR1 and CDR2 sequences are SGHVS and FNYEAQ. The ends lost 6 bases at V and 6 bases at J; junction bases unmatched: 15. The CDR3 runs to 17 residues. The CDR3 is CASSSPGTSALDDTQYF. DNA for the CDR3: TGTGCCAGCAGTTCGCCCGGGACTAGCGCCCTAGATGATACGCAGTATTTT.